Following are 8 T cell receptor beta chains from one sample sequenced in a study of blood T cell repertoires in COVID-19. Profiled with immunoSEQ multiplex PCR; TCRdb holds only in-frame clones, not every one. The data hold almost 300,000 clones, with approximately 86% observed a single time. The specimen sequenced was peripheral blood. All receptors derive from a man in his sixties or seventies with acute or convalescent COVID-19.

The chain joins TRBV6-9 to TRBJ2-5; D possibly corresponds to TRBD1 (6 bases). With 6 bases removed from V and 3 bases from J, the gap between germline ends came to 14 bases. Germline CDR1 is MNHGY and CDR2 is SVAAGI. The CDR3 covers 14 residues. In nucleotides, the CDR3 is TGTGCCAGCAGCCCTCGGACAGCCGAAGAGACCCAGTACTTC. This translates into CASSPRTAEETQYF.

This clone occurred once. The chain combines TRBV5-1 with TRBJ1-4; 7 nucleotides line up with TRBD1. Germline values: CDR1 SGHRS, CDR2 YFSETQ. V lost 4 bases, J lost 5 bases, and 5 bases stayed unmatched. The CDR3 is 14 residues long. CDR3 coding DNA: TGCGCCAGCAGCCAGGGACAGCTAAATGAAAAACTGTTTTTT. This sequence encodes CASSQGQLNEKLFF.

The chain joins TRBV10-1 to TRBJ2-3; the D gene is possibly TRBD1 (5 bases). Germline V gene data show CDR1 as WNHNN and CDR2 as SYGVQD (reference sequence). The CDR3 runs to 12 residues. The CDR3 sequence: CREGVYTDTQYF. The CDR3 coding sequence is TGCAGAGAAGGGGTATACACAGATACGCAGTATTTT.

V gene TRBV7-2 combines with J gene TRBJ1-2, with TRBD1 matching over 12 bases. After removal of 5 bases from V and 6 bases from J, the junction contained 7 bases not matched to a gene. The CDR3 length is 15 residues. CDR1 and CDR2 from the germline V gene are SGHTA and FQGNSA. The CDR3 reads CASSPVGQGADGYTF. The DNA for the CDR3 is TGTGCCAGCAGCCCAGTGGGACAGGGGGCCGATGGCTACACCTTC.

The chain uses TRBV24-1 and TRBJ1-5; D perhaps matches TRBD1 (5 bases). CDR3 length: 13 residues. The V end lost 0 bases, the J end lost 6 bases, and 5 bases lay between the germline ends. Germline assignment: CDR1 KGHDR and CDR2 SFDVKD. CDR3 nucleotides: TGTGCCACCAGTGATTTGCAGGGTCAGCCCCAGCATTTT. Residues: CATSDLQGQPQHF.

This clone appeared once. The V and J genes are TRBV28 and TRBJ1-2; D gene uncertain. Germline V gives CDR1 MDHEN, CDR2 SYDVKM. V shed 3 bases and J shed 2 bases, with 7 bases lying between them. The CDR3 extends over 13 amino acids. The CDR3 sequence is CASSLNGNYGYTF. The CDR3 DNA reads TGTGCCAGCAGTTTGAACGGGAACTATGGCTACACCTTC.

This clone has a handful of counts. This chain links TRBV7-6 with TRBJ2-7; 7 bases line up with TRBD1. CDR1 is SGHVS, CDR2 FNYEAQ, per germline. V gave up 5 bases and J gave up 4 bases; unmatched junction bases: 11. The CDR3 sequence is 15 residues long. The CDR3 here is CASSLETGSPYEQYF. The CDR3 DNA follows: TGTGCCAGCAGCCTGGAGACAGGGTCCCCATACGAGCAGTACTTC.

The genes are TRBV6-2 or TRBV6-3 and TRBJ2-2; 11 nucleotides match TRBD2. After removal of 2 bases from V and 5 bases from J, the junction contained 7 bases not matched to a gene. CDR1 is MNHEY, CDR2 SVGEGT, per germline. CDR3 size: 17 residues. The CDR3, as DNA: TGTGCCAGCAGTTACACAAAGGGACTAGCGGATACCGGGGAGCTGTTTTTT. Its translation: CASSYTKGLADTGELFF.